The 13 T cell receptor beta chains below all came from one sample that was sequenced in a study of regulatory T cells. General study findings and limits: In CD3G-deficient patients, conventional CD4+ T cells were enriched for hydrophobic CDR3 residues at positions 6 and 7.

The primer mix had 52 TRBV and 13 TRBJ primers. Assay used: immunoSEQ multiplex PCR; TCRdb lists only in-frame clones, some missing. In the table there are nearly 30,000 clones, just under 95% of which are singletons. Antigens of these TCRs are unknown. The source material was conventional CD4+ T cells sorted from blood. These receptors all come from a person aged 18-35 years with CD3G deficiency.

This clone showed up just once. The chain couples TRBV28 to TRBJ2-4, with D perhaps matching TRBD1 (5 bases). CDR3 length: 16 amino acids. V lost 5 bases and J 0 bases, leaving 14 bases between the germline ends. Germline V lookup: CDR1 MDHEN, CDR2 SYDVKM. In DNA, the CDR3 is TGTGCCAGCAGTCCTTCAGGGAACCTAGCCAAAAACATTCAGTACTTC. This codes for CASSPSGNLAKNIQYF.

This clone showed up just once. The rearrangement uses TRBV7-9 and TRBJ2-7; D may be TRBD1 or TRBD2 (6 bases each). Germline CDR1 SEHNR, CDR2 FQNEAQ (reference sequence). This CDR3 comprises 15 residues. V lost 5 bases to trimming and J lost 7 bases, with 21 bases between them. The CDR3 bases are TGTGCCAGCAGCAAGGGGGGTCGAGGGTCTGATGAGCAGTACTTC. Its translation: CASSKGGRGSDEQYF.

This sequence joins TRBV13 and TRBJ2-1; TRBD1 aligns across 9 bases. Germline lookup yields CDR1 PRHDT and CDR2 FYEKMQ (reference sequence). V was clipped by 4 bases and J by 7 bases; unmatched bases: 5. The CDR3 extends over 14 amino acids. The CDR3: CASSSGQGVNEQFF. In DNA form, the CDR3 reads TGTGCCAGCAGCTCGGGACAGGGAGTTAATGAGCAGTTCTTC.

This chain joins TRBV18 and TRBJ2-6, with a tentative D call TRBD2 (5 bases). V was trimmed by 3 bases and J by 4 bases, leaving 16 bases between them. The CDR3 is 17 amino acids. In germline, CDR1 is KGHSH, CDR2 LQKENI. The CDR3 sequence is CASSPRAARGGANVLTF. As DNA, the CDR3 is TGTGCCAGCTCACCTCGGGCAGCGAGAGGGGGGGCCAACGTCCTGACTTTC.

The chain recombines TRBV6-5 with TRBJ1-5, with unresolved D. V was trimmed by 7 bases and J by 0 bases, leaving 10 bases between them. CDR3 length: 14 amino acids. Germline CDR1 MNHEY, CDR2 SVGAGI. The CDR3 here is CASNLRVSNQPQHF. The DNA of the CDR3 is TGTGCCAGCAACTTACGGGTTAGCAATCAGCCCCAGCATTTT.

This clone counts as medium-sized. V and J are TRBV7-8 and TRBJ2-3; 9 bases match TRBD1. Trimming at V came to 6 bases and at J to 4 bases, leaving 8 bases not matched to a gene. The CDR3 length is 15 residues. Germline loops: CDR1 SGHVS, CDR2 FQNEAQ. In nucleotides, the CDR3 is TGTGCCAGCAGGCGGACAGGGGTAGCGGCAGATACGCAGTATTTT. Translating gives CASRRTGVAADTQYF.

This sequence joins TRBV5-4 and TRBJ1-1; a possible D gene is TRBD1 (6 bases). V was shortened by 5 bases and J by 4 bases, with 9 bases between the two germline ends. Per germline, CDR1 SGHNT and CDR2 YYREEE (reference sequence). This CDR3 region has 12 residues. The CDR3 is CASSPQGTEAFF. CDR3 DNA: TGTGCCAGCAGTCCACAGGGCACTGAAGCTTTCTTT.

The chain combines TRBV5-1 with TRBJ2-2; no firm D call. CDR1 and CDR2 (germline): SGHRS, YFSETQ. The CDR3 runs to 14 residues. With 3 bases removed from V and 6 bases from J, the gap between germline ends came to 12 bases. The CDR3 is CASSSGSGPGELFF. CDR3 in DNA: TGCGCCAGCAGCTCCGGGTCCGGACCCGGGGAGCTGTTTTTT.

The rearrangement links TRBV28 to TRBJ1-5; D ambiguous. Germline V gene sequence: CDR1 MDHEN, CDR2 SYDVKM. The CDR3 is made up of 14 amino acids. Deletions cut 7 bases from V and 3 bases from J, with 13 bases between. The CDR3 DNA follows: TGTGCCAGCACCTTAGGCAGCTTCAATCAGCCCCAGCATTTT. It yields the protein CASTLGSFNQPQHF. The full variable domain, its missing parts supplied by reference TRBV28 and TRBJ1-5, is DVKVTQSSRYLVKRTGEKVFLECVQDMDHENMFWYRQDPGLGLRLIYFSYDVKMKEKGDIPEGYSVSREKKERFSLILESASTNQTSMYLCASTLGSFNQPQHFGDGTRLSIL.

This sequence joins TRBV6-1 and TRBJ2-2, with D possibly being TRBD2 (5 bases). The V end was cut by 10 bases, the J end by 0 bases, with 9 bases between. This CDR3 is 13 amino acids long. Germline V lookup: CDR1 MNHNS, CDR2 SASEGT. The CDR3 DNA reads TGTGCCATTATGGACTCGAACACCGGGGAGCTGTTTTTT. This sequence encodes CAIMDSNTGELFF.

The J gene is TRBJ2-7, the V gene TRBV7-8, with D tentatively TRBD2 (5 bases). The V end lost 1 base, the J end lost 4 bases, and 8 bases lay between the germline ends. The CDR3 is 13 amino acids. Germline assignment: CDR1 SGHVS and CDR2 FQNEAQ. The CDR3 here is CASSLVEGYEQYF. In nucleotides, the CDR3 is TGTGCCAGCAGCTTAGTTGAGGGTTACGAGCAGTACTTC.

The J gene is TRBJ1-1, the V gene TRBV30; D possibly corresponds to TRBD1 (5 bases). The V end lost 2 bases, the J end lost 10 bases, and 17 bases lay between the germline ends. This CDR3 has 13 residues. The germline gives CDR1 GTSNPN, CDR2 SVGIG (reference sequence). The CDR3 DNA sequence: TGTGCCTGGAGTAGGGGAGGCGTTTGGGTAGCTTTCTTT. It specifies CAWSRGGVWVAFF.

The V call is TRBV28, the J call TRBJ1-5, with D unresolved. Looked up from germline, CDR1 is MDHEN and CDR2 is SYDVKM. The CDR3 has 13 residues. V was shortened by 2 bases and J by 4 bases, with 6 bases between the two germline ends. CDR3: CASSLQNNQPQHF. In DNA, the CDR3 is TGTGCCAGCAGTTTACAAAATAATCAGCCCCAGCATTTT.